This passage covers 6 T cell receptor beta chains from one sample sequenced in a study of blood T cell repertoires in COVID-19. Clones were read by immunoSEQ multiplex PCR, and TCRdb kept only the in-frame ones, dropping some. Found here are about 97,000 clones, around 73% of them singletons; the top ten hold over 7.5%. Sequencing input: peripheral blood. Every receptor here comes from a man in his sixties with active or convalescent COVID-19.

The gene calls are TRBV12-5 and TRBJ1-1; TRBD1 matches at 9 bases. Germline V gene sequence: CDR1 LGHNT, CDR2 FRNRAP. Trimming cost V 7 bases and J 4 bases; bases outside gene matches: 7. The CDR3 runs to 14 residues. Here the CDR3 DNA reads TGTGCTAGTGTCCAAACAGGGGGCGTCACTGAAGCTTTCTTT. It yields the protein CASVQTGGVTEAFF. Filled out from reference TRBV12-5 and TRBJ1-1, the complete variable domain reads DARVTQTPRHKVTEMGQEVTMRCQPILGHNTVFWYRQTMMQGLELLAYFRNRAPLDDSGMPKDRFSAEMPDATLATLKIQPSEPRDSAVYFCASVQTGGVTEAFFGQGTRLTVV.

This clone has a single count. The chain links TRBV29-1 to TRBJ2-2, with a weak D call TRBD1 (6 bases). CDR1 and CDR2 from the germline V gene are SQVTM and ANQGSEA. The CDR3 has 13 residues. V gave up 3 bases and J gave up 4 bases, with 9 bases separating them. The CDR3 region has the DNA TGCAGCGTTGAGAGGGGGTTCACCGGGGAGCTGTTTTTT. It is translated as CSVERGFTGELFF.

In its sample, this clone was seen once. V gene TRBV7-9 combines with J gene TRBJ1-3; D possibly corresponds to TRBD1 (5 bases). The CDR3 spans 14 residues. Looked up from germline, CDR1 is SEHNR and CDR2 is FQNEAQ (reference sequence). V was cut by 2 bases and J by 3 bases, with 8 bases left in between. In DNA form, the CDR3 reads TGTGCCAGCAGCTTAACGACAGATGGAAACACCATATATTTT. Translated: CASSLTTDGNTIYF.

This clone was seen a few times. J is TRBJ2-1 and V is TRBV19, with D perhaps TRBD1 (5 bases). The CDR3 has 13 residues. V lost 6 bases to trimming and J lost 9 bases, with 15 bases between them. Germline V gene sequence: CDR1 LNHDA, CDR2 SQIVND (reference sequence). The chain's CDR3 is CASSDSPWGEQFF. The CDR3 DNA reads as TGTGCCAGTAGCGACAGTCCCTGGGGTGAGCAGTTCTTC.

The chain uses TRBV4-1 and TRBJ2-2; 11 bases map to TRBD1. Germline values: CDR1 MGHRA, CDR2 YSYEKL. J gave up 5 bases and V 1 base, and 3 bases lay outside the gene matches. The CDR3 spans 16 residues. CDR3: CASSQGDRGVTGELFF. The CDR3 DNA reads TGCGCCAGCAGCCAAGGGGACAGGGGGGTGACCGGGGAGCTGTTTTTT.

This clone appeared a few times. The J gene is TRBJ1-1, the V gene TRBV7-9, with a tentative D call TRBD1 (5 bases). This CDR3 has 17 residues. Germline V gene sequence: CDR1 SEHNR, CDR2 FQNEAQ (reference sequence). The V and J ends lost 2 bases and 0 bases respectively, with 16 bases between them. The CDR3 DNA reads as TGTGCCAGCAGCTTAAGGGACTGGAGGGGAATGAACACTGAAGCTTTCTTT. It is translated as CASSLRDWRGMNTEAFF.